This TCR beta chain appears in the sequencing data of a study of cytomegalovirus exposure and HLA in healthy donors. Study-level points and caveats: Being productive about 87% or about 30% of the time was typical of most TCR beta V segments in an earlier analysis.

PCR involved 60 Vbeta and 13 Jbeta primers. Authors' methods: Later work found 65 million to 90 million unique TCR beta chains, with some 11 million shared. Assay used: immunoSEQ multiplex PCR; TCRdb lists only in-frame clones, some missing. V, J and clone size were drawn from that table, and D and trimming were deduced from the DNA. The sample shows about 88,000 clones, and 5% to 6.5% sits with its ten largest clones. Unmatched junction bases numbered 5, after V lost 2 bases and J lost 5 bases. Germline V gene lookup returns CDR1 KGHSH and CDR2 LQKENI. The CDR3 contains 14 residues. In regard to this clone: Its target is not known.

The chain employs TRBV18 and TRBJ2-7, with TRBD1 identical over 8 bases. This receptor was taken from a girl aged 5-17 years in good health and CMV-seropositive. Sequencing was performed on PBMCs. In DNA, the CDR3 is TGTGCCAGCTCACCAGAGACAGGGGCGCACGAGCAGTACTTC. It codes for CASSPETGAHEQYF. Looking up the rest from reference TRBV18 and TRBJ2-7 gives the full variable domain: NAGVMQNPRHLVRRRGQEARLRCSPMKGHSHVYWYRQLPEEGLKFMVYLQKENIIDESGMPKERFSAEFPKEGPSILRIQQVVRGDSAAYFCASSPETGAHEQYFGPGTRLTVT.